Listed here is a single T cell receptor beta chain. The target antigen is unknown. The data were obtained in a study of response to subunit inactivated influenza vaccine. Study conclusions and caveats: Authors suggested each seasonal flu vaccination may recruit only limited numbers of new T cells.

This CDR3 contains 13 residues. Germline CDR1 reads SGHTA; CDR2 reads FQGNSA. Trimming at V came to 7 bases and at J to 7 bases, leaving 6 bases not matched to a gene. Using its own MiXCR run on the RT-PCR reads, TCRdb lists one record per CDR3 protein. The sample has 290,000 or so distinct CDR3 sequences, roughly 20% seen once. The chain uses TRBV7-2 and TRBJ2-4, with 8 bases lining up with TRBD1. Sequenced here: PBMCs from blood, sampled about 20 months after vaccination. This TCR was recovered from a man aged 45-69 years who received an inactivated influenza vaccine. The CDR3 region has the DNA TGTGCCAGCAAGGGACAGGTGATGAACATTCAGTACTTC. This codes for CASKGQVMNIQYF.